The 22 T cell receptor beta chains reported below all come from one sample, sequenced in a study of blood T cell repertoires in COVID-19. Repertoires were generated with immunoSEQ multiplex PCR, while TCRdb's copy carries only in-frame clones and drops some. The data contain 150,000 to 200,000 clones, approximately 86% of them seen just once; the ten biggest clones take up about 8.6%. Sequencing was performed on peripheral blood. The receptors were sampled from a man between 50 and 59 years old with active or convalescent COVID-19.

The chain recombines TRBV10-3 with TRBJ2-5, with D perhaps matching TRBD2 (7 bases). CDR3 length equals 13 residues. CDR1 and CDR2 from the germline V gene are ENHRY and SYGVKD. V shed 11 bases and J shed 4 bases, with 17 bases lying between them. The CDR3 spells CAVGSGGGETQYF. In DNA form, the CDR3 reads TGTGCCGTCGGCTCGGGGGGCGGAGAGACCCAGTACTTC.

The chain is built from TRBV28 and TRBJ1-5; D is undetermined. The germline V gene has CDR1 MDHEN and CDR2 SYDVKM. Trimming cost V 5 bases and J 7 bases, with 12 bases left between them. This CDR3 comprises 13 residues. The CDR3 DNA sequence: TGTGCCAGCAGTCAGCAGGCCTCCCAGCCCCAGCATTTT. Its protein product is CASSQQASQPQHF.

This sequence joins TRBV28 and TRBJ1-5; D is undetermined. CDR1 and CDR2 (germline): MDHEN, SYDVKM. Trimming cost V 8 bases and J 0 bases, with 5 bases left between them. The CDR3 is 12 amino acids. Here the CDR3 DNA reads TGTGCCAGCCACTATAGCAATCAGCCCCAGCATTTT. Translation: CASHYSNQPQHF.

The V gene is TRBV7-2, the J gene TRBJ2-1; the D gene is possibly TRBD2 (6 bases). The V end was cut by 5 bases, the J end by 1 base, with 9 bases between. This CDR3 comprises 14 residues. Looked up from germline, CDR1 is SGHTA and CDR2 is FQGNSA. Here the CDR3 reads CASSRDSSYNEQFF. The CDR3 DNA reads TGTGCCAGCAGCCGGGACTCTTCCTACAATGAGCAGTTCTTC.

The CDR3 nucleotides are TGTGCCAGCAGCTTAGTATCTGGGACAGGGACCTACGAGCAGTACTTC. This codes for CASSLVSGTGTYEQYF. The chain employs TRBV7-9 and TRBJ2-7; 9 positions match TRBD1. CDR1 is SEHNR, CDR2 FQNEAQ, per germline (reference sequence). V lost 1 base, J lost 2 bases, and 6 bases stayed unmatched. The CDR3 is 16 residues long.

The gene calls are TRBV28 and TRBJ2-3; the D gene is possibly TRBD2 (6 bases). This CDR3 comprises 17 residues. Germline-derived CDR1 and CDR2 are MDHEN and SYDVKM. V lost 6 bases and J lost 1, with 20 bases in between. CDR3: CASRNLGTGGGTDTQYF. CDR3 nucleotides: TGTGCCAGCAGAAATTTGGGGACTGGAGGGGGCACAGATACGCAGTATTTT.

This chain joins TRBV30 and TRBJ1-5; TRBD1 might be the D (5 bases). The CDR3 has 13 amino acids. Germline CDR1 GTSNPN, CDR2 SVGIG (reference sequence). The germline V and J ends were trimmed by 0 bases and 5 bases, with 8 bases remaining between them. The CDR3 coding sequence is TGTGCCTGGAGTGTTGGAGGGGATCAGCCCCAGCATTTT. This gives the protein CAWSVGGDQPQHF.

The chain links TRBV29-1 to TRBJ2-1, with TRBD2 identical over 10 bases. Losses at the gene ends were 6 bases for V and 8 bases for J; bases not matched to a gene: 7. The CDR3 spans 13 residues. Germline CDR1 SQVTM, CDR2 ANQGSEA. CDR3 sequence: CSVTSGALYEQFF. The DNA for the CDR3 is TGCAGCGTAACTAGCGGGGCGCTTTATGAGCAGTTCTTC.

This chain links TRBV30 with TRBJ1-3; 8 bases are a match to TRBD1. The CDR3 has 16 amino acids. The ends lost 0 bases at V and 0 bases at J; junction bases unmatched: 4. Germline-derived CDR1 and CDR2 are GTSNPN and SVGIG (reference sequence). CDR3 coding DNA: TGTGCCTGGAGTGTCCGGGACAGGAGCTCTGGAAACACCATATATTTT. It encodes CAWSVRDRSSGNTIYF.

This clone occurred once. This chain joins TRBV10-3 and TRBJ1-6, with 7 positions matching TRBD1. The CDR3 runs to 15 residues. Germline CDR1 and CDR2: ENHRY and SYGVKD. The V gene end was trimmed by 2 bases and the J gene end by 6 bases; junction bases not matched to a gene: 4. CDR3 protein: CAISERTGANSPLHF. CDR3 sequence (DNA): TGTGCCATCAGTGAGCGCACAGGGGCTAATTCACCCCTCCACTTT.

This chain connects TRBV6-5 to TRBJ1-2; 7 bases fit TRBD1. This CDR3 is 12 amino acids long. CDR1 MNHEY and CDR2 SVGAGI come from the germline V gene. Trimming removed 4 bases from V and 6 bases from J; junction bases left unmatched: 2. In DNA form, the CDR3 reads TGTGCCAGCAGTTCAGGGGGGCATGGCTACACCTTC. Translation gives CASSSGGHGYTF.

This rearrangement joins TRBV27 to TRBJ2-1, with 9 nucleotides matching TRBD1. The V segment lost 6 bases and the J segment 0 bases; nucleotides outside the gene matches: 3. The CDR3 spans 15 residues. Germline V lookup: CDR1 MNHEY, CDR2 SMNVEV (reference sequence). The CDR3 coding sequence is TGTGCCAGCAGCCAACAGGGGGCCTCCTACAATGAGCAGTTCTTC. Translated, it gives CASSQQGASYNEQFF.

The chain is built from TRBV30 and TRBJ2-7, with 11 bases aligning to TRBD1. Germline trimming cut 4 bases from V and 7 bases from J; bases unmatched to any gene: 9. The V gene's germline CDR1 is GTSNPN and CDR2 SVGIG (reference sequence). The CDR3 totals 14 residues. CDR3 loop: CAWNPGTGGSEQYF. CDR3 nucleotides: TGTGCCTGGAATCCCGGGACAGGGGGATCTGAGCAGTACTTC.

The chain combines TRBV18 with TRBJ2-7; 9 nucleotides align to TRBD1. The CDR3 is 14 amino acids. J gave up 5 bases and V 0 bases, and 2 bases lay outside the gene matches. Per the germline V gene, CDR1 is KGHSH and CDR2 is LQKENI. As DNA, the CDR3 is TGTGCCAGCTCACCACCGAGGACAGGGGACGAGCAGTACTTC. The encoded protein is CASSPPRTGDEQYF.

The rearrangement joins TRBV6-5 to TRBJ1-1; D uncertain. Trimming pared 6 bases from V and 1 base from J, leaving 12 bases between. CDR3 length equals 14 residues. The germline CDR1 and CDR2 sequences are MNHEY and SVGAGI. The chain's CDR3 is CASSVQTPNTEAFF. The CDR3 nucleotides are TGTGCCAGCAGCGTCCAAACACCGAACACTGAAGCTTTCTTT.

The chain combines TRBV6-5 with TRBJ2-1; 13 positions agree with TRBD2. This CDR3 has 16 residues. The V and J ends lost 2 bases and 9 bases, in that order; junction bases with no gene match: 7. In germline, CDR1 is MNHEY, CDR2 SVGAGI. CDR3 sequence reads: CASSYRTSGSFSEQFF. DNA of the CDR3: TGTGCCAGCAGTTACCGGACTAGCGGGAGTTTTAGTGAGCAGTTCTTC.

The V gene is TRBV4-3, the J gene TRBJ1-2; TRBD1 might be the D (5 bases). The CDR3 spans 15 residues. V lost 1 base to trimming and J lost 2 bases, with 11 bases between them. Germline-derived CDR1 and CDR2 are LGHNA and YSLEER. The CDR3 spells CASSQVRRENYGYTF. CDR3 in DNA: TGCGCCAGCAGCCAAGTTCGCAGGGAAAACTATGGCTACACCTTC.

This chain links TRBV6-5 with TRBJ2-2; D call uncertain. CDR1 is MNHEY, CDR2 SVGAGI, per germline. The ends were cut back, 2 bases at V and 7 bases at J, with 8 bases in the middle. This CDR3 is built from 13 residues. The CDR3 protein is CASSYTPNGELFF. The CDR3 nucleotides read TGTGCCAGCAGTTACACTCCGAACGGGGAGCTGTTTTTT.

The rearrangement joins TRBV9 to TRBJ2-1; D gene unclear. Looked up from germline, CDR1 is SGDLS and CDR2 is YYNGEE. This CDR3 comprises 12 residues. V was pared by 2 bases and J by 9 bases, with 9 bases between. CDR3 bases: TGTGCCAGCAGCGTCATTACGGGTGAGCAGTTCTTC. This translates into CASSVITGEQFF.

The gene calls are TRBV19 and TRBJ1-5, with no clear D. With 3 bases removed from V and 10 bases from J, the gap between germline ends came to 13 bases. There are 13 residues in the CDR3. The germline V gene has CDR1 LNHDA and CDR2 SQIVND (reference sequence). This chain's CDR3 is CASSIVLESPQHF. CDR3 coding DNA: TGTGCCAGTAGTATTGTGTTGGAGAGCCCCCAGCATTTT.

V and J are TRBV9 and TRBJ1-1; TRBD1 is a possible D gene (5 bases). V dropped 4 bases and J dropped 2 bases, with 15 bases sitting between them. Germline V gene data show CDR1 as SGDLS and CDR2 as YYNGEE. The length of the CDR3 is 15 residues. This CDR3 is CASSPRTHINTEAFF. In DNA, the CDR3 is TGTGCCAGCAGCCCCCGGACACACATTAACACTGAAGCTTTCTTT.

The rearrangement uses TRBV6-5 and TRBJ1-5; D gene uncertain. Germline loops: CDR1 MNHEY, CDR2 SVGAGI. Trimming left V 2 bases short and J 7 bases short, with 9 bases between. The CDR3 covers 13 residues. The CDR3 DNA reads as TGTGCCAGCAGTTACCGCAGGCGCCAGCCCCAGCATTTT. Translation: CASSYRRRQPQHF.